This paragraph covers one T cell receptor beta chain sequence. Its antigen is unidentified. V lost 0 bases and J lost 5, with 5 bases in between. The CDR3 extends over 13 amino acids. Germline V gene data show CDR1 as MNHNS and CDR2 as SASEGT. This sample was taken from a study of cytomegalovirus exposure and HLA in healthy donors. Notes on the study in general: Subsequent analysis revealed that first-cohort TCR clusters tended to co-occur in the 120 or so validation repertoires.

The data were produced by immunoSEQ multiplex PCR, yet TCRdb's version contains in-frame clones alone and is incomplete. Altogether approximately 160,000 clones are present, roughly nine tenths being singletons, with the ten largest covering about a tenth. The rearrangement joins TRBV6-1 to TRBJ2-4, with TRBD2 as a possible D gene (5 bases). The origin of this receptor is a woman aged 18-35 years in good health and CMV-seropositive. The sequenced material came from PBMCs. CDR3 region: CASSEAAENIQYF. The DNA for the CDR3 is TGTGCCAGCAGTGAAGCAGCGGAAAACATTCAGTACTTC.